This TCR beta chain was captured by sequencing in a study of blood T cells in healthy people across ages. Samples had at least 7 million PBMCs isolated from them. At least 5.5 micrograms of total RNA were extracted per sample. Then a second PCR, running roughly 6 to 12 cycles, was carried out with a sample-barcoded 5' primer and a J-beta primer mix. TCRdb re-analysed the 5' RACE reads in MiXCR, keeping a single row per CDR3 protein. This sample carries roughly 650,000 distinct CDR3 sequences, about 34% of them seen once, and the ten largest clones take 15%. Study-level points and caveats: TCR beta diversity per million T cells fell roughly linearly with age. The lack of PBMC sorting stopped any conclusive naive versus antigen-experienced comparison.

This clonotype was observed at least ten times. Its antigen is unidentified. The CDR3 runs to 14 residues. CDR1 SGHRS and CDR2 YFSETQ come from the germline V gene. Trimming took 3 bases from V and 3 from J, leaving 13 bases between them. The chain has TRBV5-1 and TRBJ2-7; D possibly corresponds to TRBD1 (5 bases). The clonotype was recovered from a woman aged 80 or older in good health. Sequencing input: blood. The CDR3 here is CASSSAAGRYEQYF. The CDR3 DNA reads TGCGCCAGCAGCTCAGCCGCAGGGCGCTACGAGCAGTACTTC.